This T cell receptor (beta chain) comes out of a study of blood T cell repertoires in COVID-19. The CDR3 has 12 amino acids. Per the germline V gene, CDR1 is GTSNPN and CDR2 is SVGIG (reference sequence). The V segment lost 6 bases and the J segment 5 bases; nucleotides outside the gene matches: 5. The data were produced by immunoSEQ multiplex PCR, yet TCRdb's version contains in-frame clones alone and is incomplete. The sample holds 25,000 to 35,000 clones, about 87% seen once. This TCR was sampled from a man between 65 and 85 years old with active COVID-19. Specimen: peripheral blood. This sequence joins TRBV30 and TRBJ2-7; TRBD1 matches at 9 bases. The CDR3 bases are TGTGCCTGCCGACAGGGGGGCCACGAGCAGTACTTC. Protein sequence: CACRQGGHEQYF. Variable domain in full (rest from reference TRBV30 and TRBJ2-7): SQTIHQWPATLVQPVGSPLSLECTVEGTSNPNLYWYRQAAGRGLQLLFYSVGIGQISSEVPQNLSASRPQDRQFILSSKKLLLSDSGFYLCACRQGGHEQYFGPGTRLTVT.